This TCR beta chain came from a study of shared clonotypes between healthy human individuals (dated by TCRdb to the early 2020s). The study in broad terms: Two women and three men aged 18 to 49 years were included in the cohort. Per donor, three plates each were used for CD4 naive and CD4 memory, two for CD8 naive, and one for CD8 memory. Blood TCR repertoires of five healthy adults were deeply sequenced to estimate repertoire size and the extent of clonotype sharing between individuals. Libraries were prepared and TCR repertoires were sequenced by different laboratories using diverse techniques, in order to increase sequencing depth and limit assay-specific biases. Per donor, leukapheresis produced somewhere between about 0.94 and 9.5 billion PBMCs. Study-level results and caveats: Larger estimated clonotype richness was generally found for naive subsets than for memory subsets. Sampling was restricted to blood, and TCR repertoires in tissues likely differ from the TCR repertoires found in blood. Sharing across four donors was observed for approximately 5% of naive CD4, about 4% of naive CD8, 2% to 2.5% of memory CD4, and about 0.38% of memory CD8 clonotypes. Even with the large sequencing depth, rarefaction of the sorted-subset datasets indicated that sequencing was incomplete. The genetic and exposure-history diversity represented was limited by the small number of donors. Pairwise subsampling led to the expectation that sequencing depth would affect the degree of clonotype sharing among donors. Clonotypes shared by all four sorted-subset donors showed higher generation probabilities than non-shared clonotypes.

Using the deep immunoSEQ assay, multiplex PCR amplified TCR CDR3 regions from genomic DNA. Genomic DNA extracted from each cell subset was distributed evenly over all wells of several immunoSEQ 96-well plates, and each plate served as one replicate. For sorted subsets, each replicate PCR was loaded with around 200 ng genomic DNA, equivalent to roughly 30,000 T cell genomes. Purified libraries were quantified with a Qubit 3.0 fluorometer, sized on a Bioanalyzer 2100, and re-quantified with the KAPA Library Quantification kit. Every immunoSEQ 96-well plate was sequenced on a dedicated single-read 150-cycle Illumina NextSeq 550 flow cell. As for the original processing: Because the immunoSEQ output held only junctional sequences and lacked quality scores, the filtering could not match the filtering applied to full-length reads. To assign V/J genes and CDR3, sequences were annotated using PyIR, a Python wrapper for IgBLAST v1.9, with IMGT germline references. Reads were filtered out if the reads had weak V/J assignments (E-value above 1e-6), no CDR3, stop codons, out-of-frame junctions, or ambiguous translated residues. V3J clonotypes were defined as sequences sharing the same inferred V gene, J gene, and CDR3 amino acid sequence. The percentage overlap between two repertoires was calculated by dividing the number of shared unique clonotypes by the size of the smaller repertoire. Three approaches were used to assess repertoire richness: RTK rarefaction, the Chao1 estimator, and Recon v2.1 estimates of unobserved clonotypes. For all TCRbeta clonotypes obtained by the gDNA method from a few donors, generation probabilities were computed with OLGA. TCRdb re-hosts the immuneACCESS table, in-frame sequences only. Its copies lack some clones; in the studies checked, an unresolved V gene accounts for under half of them, and the cause for the rest is not known. V and J calls plus clone size are reproduced from that table; the DNA served to infer D and trimming. The sample data list roughly 650,000 clones, and 90% to 97% of these were observed just once. 0.11% of the sample is held by the ten biggest clonotypes.

Notes on this clone: No antigen is known for it. Base qualities were left out, and no much larger clone turns up one base away.

CD8 naive samples were obtained by positive selection for CCR7 among CD45RO-negative cells, yielding a CD45RA+CCR7+ population from which TemRA cells were excluded. Healthy HIV-negative adults with no recently reported acute infections or vaccinations were included as donors. Only Caucasian adults living in Nashville, Tennessee, USA were represented among the donors. After blood collection by leukapheresis, PBMCs were isolated using Ficoll-Histopaque density gradient centrifugation and then cryopreserved in the vapor phase of liquid nitrogen. Analytical flow cytometry was used to check the purity and quantity of every magnetically sorted T cell population. Genomic DNA was isolated from every sorted fraction and measured by UV absorbance on a Nanodrop 2000c. Measured from the cysteine to the phenylalanine, the CDR3 is 13 residues long. Just CDR3 DNA is preserved here, 39 bases in frame from base 1. According to the germline V gene, CDR1 reads SGDLS and CDR2 reads YYNGEE. Trimming removed 3 bases from V and 3 bases from J, leaving 9 bases between the germline ends.

The chain is made from TRBV9 and TRBJ2-5; TRBD1 is a possible D gene, resting on 5 matching bases. This sequence was found in a woman aged 30 to 39 in good health. Sequencing used naive CD8+ T cells sorted from blood. Taken with the paper, the label for cell subset or site translates to: CD45RA+CCR7+. CDR3 region: CASSATREETQYF. The nucleotides are TGTGCCAGCAGCGCTACCAGGGAAGAGACCCAGTACTTC.